This passage covers 30 T cell receptor beta chains from one sample sequenced in a study of PD-1 blockade in classical Hodgkin lymphoma. Only in-frame clones appear in the TCRdb table, and some are missing; sequencing was by immunoSEQ multiplex PCR. Seen here are 30,000 or so clones, around 90% observed once, and the top ten hold over 0.2%. Brentuximab vedotin exposure varied, and every patient relapsed after autologous stem cell transplantation. Purified CD4+ T cells were obtained from thawed PBMCs through magnetic negative selection. The specimen comprised CD4+ T cells from blood, sampled at baseline. Every receptor here comes from a human donor with classical Hodgkin lymphoma.

The CDR3 DNA reads TGCGCCAGCAGCTTGGTAGACAGGGGGCGAGACGAGCAGTACTTC. It is translated as CASSLVDRGRDEQYF. The rearrangement uses TRBV5-1 and TRBJ2-5; 10 bases match TRBD1. The closer fit of TRBJ2-7 to the DNA end suggests the J call may be wrong. This CDR3 is 15 amino acids long. The V gene's germline CDR1 is SGHRS and CDR2 YFSETQ.

The chain is built from TRBV5-1 and TRBJ1-5; perhaps TRBD1 as D (5 bases). Per the germline V gene, CDR1 is SGHRS and CDR2 is YFSETQ. The CDR3 sequence is 16 residues long. V lost 5 bases and J lost 2, with 17 bases in between. The CDR3 loop is CASRLGVGDGNQPQHF. In nucleotides, the CDR3 is TGCGCCAGCAGACTTGGCGTGGGGGATGGCAATCAGCCCCAGCATTTT.

This chain connects TRBV6-1 to TRBJ2-5, with a possible D match to TRBD2 (5 bases). The CDR3 is 15 amino acids. V was clipped by 1 base and J by 5 bases, with 14 bases between them. CDR1 and CDR2 from the germline V gene are MNHNS and SASEGT. CDR3 region: CASSEGFAGGETQYF. CDR3 in DNA: TGTGCCAGCAGTGAAGGCTTCGCGGGCGGGGAGACCCAGTACTTC.

This chain links TRBV6-5 with TRBJ2-7; TRBD2 matches 10 bases. The CDR3 extends over 14 amino acids. Per the germline V gene, CDR1 is MNHEY and CDR2 is SVGAGI. The V and J ends lost 7 bases and 6 bases, in that order; junction bases with no gene match: 9. CDR3 sequence (DNA): TGTGCCAGCACTGGGGGGGCTAGCGGGAGCGAGCAGTACTTC. This gives the protein CASTGGASGSEQYF.

The rearrangement links TRBV19 to TRBJ1-5; TRBD1 might be the D (5 bases). The germline V gene encodes CDR1 LNHDA and CDR2 SQIVND (reference sequence). The CDR3 is 15 amino acids. V was shortened by 5 bases and J by 0 bases, with 11 bases between the two germline ends. DNA of the CDR3: TGTGCCAGTAGTGCTGGGGGGGTTAGCAATCAGCCCCAGCATTTT. As protein: CASSAGGVSNQPQHF. The whole variable domain, filled in from reference TRBV19 and TRBJ1-5, reads DGGITQSPKYLFRKEGQNVTLSCEQNLNHDAMYWYRQDPGQGLRLIYYSQIVNDFQKGDIAEGYSVSREKKESFPLTVTSAQKNPTAFYLCASSAGGVSNQPQHFGDGTRLSIL.

V is TRBV10-2 and J is TRBJ1-2; D unresolved. The CDR3 contains 16 residues. V lost 0 bases and J 4 bases, leaving 15 bases between the germline ends. Germline V CDR1 and CDR2: WSHSY, SAAADI. As DNA, the CDR3 is TGCGCCAGCAGTGAGTCGCTCGCCGGCTGGCGCTATGGCTACACCTTC. It yields the protein CASSESLAGWRYGYTF.

The chain has TRBV2 and TRBJ2-1; 9 nucleotides line up with TRBD2. The J segment lost 9 bases and the V segment lost 3 bases, leaving 15 bases of the junction unmatched. CDR3 length: 17 amino acids. In germline, CDR1 is SNHLY, CDR2 FYNNEI. The CDR3: CASSEAVRNLAGTEQFF. CDR3 coding DNA: TGTGCCAGCAGTGAGGCGGTCAGGAACCTAGCGGGAACTGAGCAGTTCTTC.

The rearrangement joins TRBV4-1 to TRBJ1-5, with D possibly TRBD1 on 5 matching bases. The CDR3 sequence is 16 residues long. Germline values: CDR1 MGHRA, CDR2 YSYEKL. With 4 bases removed from V and 1 base from J, the gap between germline ends came to 14 bases. CDR3 bases: TGCGCCAGCAGCCCCCGTTGGCAGGGAAGCAATCAGCCCCAGCATTTT. Translation gives CASSPRWQGSNQPQHF.

The rearrangement uses TRBV28 and TRBJ2-7; 8 nucleotides match TRBD1. CDR1 and CDR2 (germline): MDHEN, SYDVKM. This CDR3 contains 15 residues. V shed 3 bases and J 1 base; nucleotides not matched to a gene: 5. This CDR3 reads CASSFPQGASYEQYF. The CDR3 DNA reads TGTGCCAGCAGTTTTCCGCAGGGGGCATCCTACGAGCAGTACTTC.

Here the CDR3 reads CASSVEGLAGSTGELFF. The CDR3 DNA reads TGTGCCAGCAGCGTAGAGGGACTAGCGGGATCCACCGGGGAGCTGTTTTTT. The chain joins TRBV9 to TRBJ2-2, with 13 positions matching TRBD2. The ends lost 0 bases at V and 4 bases at J; junction bases unmatched: 3. The CDR3 loop spans 17 amino acids. From germline, CDR1 is SGDLS and CDR2 YYNGEE. Together with reference TRBV9 and TRBJ2-2, the CDR3 gives the full variable domain: DSGVTQTPKHLITATGQRVTLRCSPRSGDLSVYWYQQSLDQGLQFLIQYYNGEERAKGNILERFSAQQFPDLHSELNLSSLELGDSALYFCASSVEGLAGSTGELFFGEGSRLTVL.

This chain links TRBV5-1 with TRBJ1-2; tentative D call: TRBD1 (5 bases). CDR3 length: 15 residues. In germline, CDR1 is SGHRS, CDR2 YFSETQ. V lost 2 bases, J lost 0 bases, and 11 bases lay in between. This CDR3 is CASSFAGTPNYGYTF. As DNA, the CDR3 is TGCGCCAGCAGCTTCGCAGGGACTCCTAACTATGGCTACACCTTC.

The J gene is TRBJ2-5, the V gene TRBV29-1; the D gene is possibly TRBD1 (6 bases). The V end was cut by 7 bases, the J end by 4 bases, with 13 bases between. The CDR3 runs 12 residues. CDR1 is SQVTM, CDR2 ANQGSEA, per germline. CDR3: CSGGGQRETQYF. The CDR3 DNA reads TGCAGCGGTGGGGGCCAAAGAGAGACCCAGTACTTC. The complete variable domain, with remaining parts taken from reference TRBV29-1 and TRBJ2-5, reads SAVISQKPSRDICQRGTSLTIQCQVDSQVTMMFWYRQQPGQSLTLIATANQGSEATYESGFVIDKFPISRPNLTFSTLTVSNMSPEDSSIYLCSGGGQRETQYFGPGTRLLVL.

This CDR3 is CASSKGTRDGDYEKLFF. The CDR3 DNA follows: TGTGCCAGTAGTAAGGGAACTCGGGACGGCGACTATGAAAAACTGTTTTTT. The V call is TRBV19, the J call TRBJ1-4, with TRBD1 as a possible D gene (5 bases). The CDR3 totals 17 residues. Germline V gene lookup returns CDR1 LNHDA and CDR2 SQIVND (reference sequence). Trimming took 4 bases from V and 6 from J, leaving 21 bases between them.

V is TRBV5-4 and J is TRBJ2-5; D is unclear. Germline values: CDR1 SGHNT, CDR2 YYREEE (reference sequence). V gave up 0 bases and J gave up 1 base, with 4 bases separating them. There are 13 residues in the CDR3. The CDR3 region has the DNA TGTGCCAGCAGCTTGGAGCCCCAAGAGACCCAGTACTTC. Its protein is CASSLEPQETQYF.

The chain links TRBV28 to TRBJ2-1, with D tentatively TRBD1 or TRBD2 (6 bases each). The CDR3 spans 15 residues. Trimming stripped 4 bases from V and 7 bases from J, with 17 bases between. Germline assignment: CDR1 MDHEN and CDR2 SYDVKM. The CDR3 loop reads CASSSLWGAENEQFF. CDR3 nucleotide sequence: TGTGCCAGCAGTTCCCTATGGGGGGCGGAGAATGAGCAGTTCTTC.

The chain links TRBV5-4 to TRBJ2-5; 8 bases fit TRBD2. The end of the DNA fits TRBJ2-7 better, so the J call may be wrong. The germline CDR1 and CDR2 sequences are SGHNT and YYREEE (reference sequence). The CDR3 covers 15 residues. CDR3 in DNA: TGTGCCAGCAGCTTCGCCAGCGGGAGACAATACGAGCAGTACTTC. The encoded protein is CASSFASGRQYEQYF.

The chain employs TRBV5-6 and TRBJ2-7; a possible D gene is TRBD1 (5 bases). CDR3 length: 15 residues. Germline CDR1 and CDR2: SGHDT and YYEEEE. Between the trimmed V and J ends, which lost 2 bases and 2 bases, there was a span of 14 bases. The CDR3 DNA reads as TGTGCCAGCAGCTTTCGACAGCGACCTACCTACGAGCAGTACTTC. It specifies CASSFRQRPTYEQYF.

The rearrangement uses TRBV6-1 and TRBJ2-7; 7 nucleotides align to TRBD1. The CDR3 covers 12 residues. V gave up 6 bases and J gave up 6 bases; unmatched junction bases: 5. CDR1 MNHNS and CDR2 SASEGT come from the germline V gene. CDR3 in amino acids: CASRETGREQYF. CDR3 nucleotides: TGTGCCAGCAGGGAGACAGGGCGCGAGCAGTACTTC.

This clone was recorded only once. The junction differs from germline at one of its ends, possibly a read error. The chain couples TRBV7-7 to TRBJ2-5; possibly TRBD1 or TRBD2 for D (5 bases each). The germline V gene encodes CDR1 SSHAT and CDR2 FNYEAQ (reference sequence). The CDR3 has 14 residues. CDR3 amino acids: CASSSLRGDETQYF. The CDR3 coding sequence is TGTGCTAGCAGCTCCCTTCGGGGCGATGAGACCCAGTACTTC.

The rearrangement joins TRBV28 to TRBJ1-5; maybe TRBD1 (5 bases). Germline lookup yields CDR1 MDHEN and CDR2 SYDVKM. The CDR3 consists of 15 residues. The V end lost 2 bases, the J end lost 4 bases, and 12 bases lay between the germline ends. The CDR3 DNA reads TGTGCCAGCAGTTTAAAGGGGTATCCAAATCAGCCCCAGCATTTT. It encodes CASSLKGYPNQPQHF.

This clone turned up a few times. This sequence joins TRBV27 and TRBJ2-3; D is unresolved. This CDR3 comprises 15 residues. V gave up 1 base and J gave up 3 bases, with 11 bases separating them. Germline loops: CDR1 MNHEY, CDR2 SMNVEV (reference sequence). CDR3 region: CASSLLGPRTDTQYF. The CDR3 DNA reads TGTGCCAGCAGTTTATTAGGCCCCCGGACAGATACGCAGTATTTT.

The gene calls are TRBV5-6 and TRBJ2-3; 10 nucleotides agree with TRBD1. V gave up 4 bases and J gave up 1 base; unmatched junction bases: 6. This CDR3 has 16 amino acids. Germline CDR1 and CDR2: SGHDT and YYEEEE. Here the CDR3 reads CASSRPGTGGTDTQYF. CDR3 in DNA: TGTGCCAGCAGCCGGCCCGGGACAGGGGGCACAGATACGCAGTATTTT.

The chain uses TRBV5-1 and TRBJ2-4, with D perhaps TRBD2 (6 bases). The CDR3 has 15 residues. Germline V CDR1 and CDR2: SGHRS, YFSETQ. V lost 1 base, J lost 3 bases, and 11 bases lay in between. CDR3 bases: TGCGCCAGCAGCTTGTCGGGGGATGGCAAAAACATTCAGTACTTC. Translation: CASSLSGDGKNIQYF.

A single count supports this clone. The V and J genes are TRBV11-2 and TRBJ1-1, with D possibly TRBD1 on 5 matching bases. The CDR3 runs 16 residues. Germline values: CDR1 SGHAT, CDR2 FQNNGV. V was cut by 6 bases and J by 5 bases, with 22 bases left in between. The CDR3 bases are TGTGCCAGCAGTAATACGGGAGGGACTGGAGGGACTGAAGCTTTCTTT. Its translation: CASSNTGGTGGTEAFF.

This sequence joins TRBV5-1 and TRBJ2-2, with 13 bases fitting TRBD2. The CDR3 length is 19 residues. With 5 bases clipped from V and 2 bases from J, the junction kept 12 bases outside the gene matches. Per the germline V gene, CDR1 is SGHRS and CDR2 is YFSETQ. The CDR3 sequence: CASRDETSGRNINTGELFF. As DNA, the CDR3 is TGCGCCAGCAGGGACGAGACTAGCGGGAGGAATATTAACACCGGGGAGCTGTTTTTT.

Details on this clone: The sample has other DNA sequences that encode this CDR3 too. V and J are TRBV5-1 and TRBJ1-1; D remains unclear. Germline lookup yields CDR1 SGHRS and CDR2 YFSETQ. The CDR3 consists of 14 residues. V was pared by 2 bases and J by 1 base, with 9 bases between. The CDR3 DNA reads TGCGCCAGCAGCTTCGGGCCTTCGAACACTGAAGCTTTCTTT. Residues: CASSFGPSNTEAFF.

The chain carries TRBV5-7 and TRBJ1-5, with D perhaps matching TRBD1 (5 bases). TRBV5-7 is an ORF, and what it does is uncertain. The V gene lost 6 bases and the J gene lost 1 base, with 20 bases spanning the gap. The CDR3 contains 17 residues. The CDR3 DNA reads as TGTGCCAGCACCAACCTTCAGTACGAGGGGAGCAATCAGCCCCAGCATTTT. Residues: CASTNLQYEGSNQPQHF.

The chain links TRBV6-1 to TRBJ1-2; D may be TRBD1 (5 bases). The germline V gene has CDR1 MNHNS and CDR2 SASEGT. V was clipped by 2 bases and J by 5 bases, with 9 bases between them. The CDR3 extends over 13 amino acids. The CDR3 sequence: CASSEFRVYGYTF. For the CDR3, the DNA is TGTGCCAGCAGTGAATTCAGGGTTTATGGCTACACCTTC.

In this sample, this clone turned up once. The V and J genes are TRBV14 and TRBJ1-1; D remains ambiguous. This CDR3 comprises 17 residues. Per the germline V gene, CDR1 is SGHDN and CDR2 is FVKESK. V was pared by 0 bases and J by 0 bases, with 14 bases between. CDR3 sequence: CASSQDLGFSVNTEAFF. CDR3 bases: TGTGCCAGCAGCCAAGATCTGGGATTTTCGGTGAACACTGAAGCTTTCTTT.

V and J are TRBV19 and TRBJ2-7, with D possibly matching TRBD2 (6 bases). Germline loops: CDR1 LNHDA, CDR2 SQIVND (reference sequence). The CDR3 has 14 residues. V shed 3 bases and J shed 0 bases, with 9 bases lying between them. The CDR3 DNA reads as TGTGCCAGTAGTATTGGCGGGATCTCCTACGAGCAGTACTTC. Its protein product is CASSIGGISYEQYF.